This note documents a single T cell receptor (beta chain) sequence. These data belong to a study of cytomegalovirus exposure and HLA in healthy donors. Study-level information: In a previous analysis, 95 million to 130 million unique TCR beta sequences were found from 170 million or so T cells.

The CDR3 has 17 residues. Trimming cost V 5 bases and J 1 base, with 18 bases left between them. The germline V gene has CDR1 SGHNT and CDR2 YYREEE (reference sequence). Use of 60 Vbeta and 13 Jbeta primers characterized the PCR. The table came from immunoSEQ multiplex PCR; TCRdb's copy has only in-frame clones and leaves some out. There are 150,000 to 200,000 clones in the sample; about 83% occur only once, and around 5% lies in the top ten. The V gene is TRBV5-4, the J gene TRBJ2-2; TRBD2 might be the D (7 bases). Sequenced: PBMCs. The TCR comes from a girl between 10 and 17 years old in good health and CMV-seropositive. The CDR3 sequence is CASRADGGGQNTGELFF. For the CDR3, the DNA is TGTGCCAGCAGGGCAGATGGCGGGGGCCAGAACACCGGGGAGCTGTTTTTT. The complete variable domain, with remaining parts taken from reference TRBV5-4 and TRBJ2-2, reads ETGVTQSPTHLIKTRGQQVTLRCSSQSGHNTVSWYQQALGQGPQFIFQYYREEENGRGNFPPRFSGLQFPNYSSELNVNALELDDSALYLCASRADGGGQNTGELFFGEGSRLTVL.